The entry below describes one TCR beta chain. Its antigen is unidentified. Germline CDR1 GTSNPN, CDR2 SVGIG (reference sequence). V lost 2 bases and J lost 1, with 11 bases in between. This CDR3 region has 14 residues. This specimen comes from a study of lymphopenia after photon versus proton radiotherapy. Study conclusions and caveats: Proton therapy kept repertoires fairly stable, unlike photons, which gained effector/memory cells. Authors raise, but do not show, better survival with proton therapy.

This table comes from immunoSEQ multiplex PCR, and its TCRdb copy is limited to in-frame clones, with some not included. Seen here are tens of thousands of clones, approximately 80% observed once, and the top ten hold around a quarter. The sample here was peripheral blood, taken from a patient treated with proton-based radiotherapy. The receptor was isolated from a woman aged 65 to 85 with pancreatic cancer. The chain carries TRBV30 and TRBJ2-5, with D uncertain. This CDR3 is CAWSTSGGQETQYF. The CDR3 region has the DNA TGTGCCTGGAGTACCTCGGGTGGCCAAGAGACCCAGTACTTC.